These T cell receptor beta chains were read from a single sample in a study of blood T cell repertoires in COVID-19. Some clones are missing from TCRdb's copy, which holds only in-frame ones; the method was immunoSEQ multiplex PCR. This table has some 170,000 clones, about three quarters appearing once. The sequencing sample was made of peripheral blood. The receptors here all came from a woman in her forties or fifties with active or convalescent COVID-19. The CDR3 runs from the conserved cysteine through the conserved F or W. Fields, in order: J gene, clone size, V gene, D gene, CDR3 protein, CDR3 DNA. The D gene is left open where the match is weak. Size values are once, few and many counts, or a class for expanded clones, and some rows have none.

j_gene: TRBJ1-6
abundance: -
v_gene: TRBV6-5
d_gene: TRBD1
CDR3aa: CASRRDRGVSPLHF
CDR3nt: TGTGCCAGCAGACGTGACAGGGGGGTATCACCCCTCCACTTT

j_gene: TRBJ1-2
abundance: -
v_gene: TRBV18
d_gene: TRBD1
CDR3aa: CASSPRGQNYGYTF
CDR3nt: TGTGCCAGCTCACCTCGGGGACAGAACTATGGCTACACCTTC

j_gene: TRBJ2-1
abundance: few
v_gene: TRBV2
d_gene: -
CDR3aa: CASSQAVGYNEQFF
CDR3nt: TGTGCCAGCAGTCAGGCAGTTGGATACAATGAGCAGTTCTTC

j_gene: TRBJ2-1
abundance: -
v_gene: TRBV20-1
d_gene: -
CDR3aa: CSASTISNEQFF
CDR3nt: TGCAGTGCTAGTACTATTAGCAATGAGCAGTTCTTC

j_gene: TRBJ1-2
abundance: -
v_gene: TRBV28
d_gene: TRBD1
CDR3aa: CASSATGSSPTFNYGYTF
CDR3nt: TGTGCCAGCAGCGCGACAGGGTCATCCCCAACCTTTAACTATGGCTACACCTTC

j_gene: TRBJ1-2
abundance: once
v_gene: TRBV19
d_gene: -
CDR3aa: CASSMKQEYGYTF
CDR3nt: TGTGCCAGTAGTATGAAACAGGAGTATGGCTACACCTTC

j_gene: TRBJ2-2
abundance: -
v_gene: TRBV9
d_gene: -
CDR3aa: CASTRAGTSNTGELFF
CDR3nt: TGTGCCAGCACCCGAGCCGGGACTTCGAACACCGGGGAGCTGTTTTTT

j_gene: TRBJ2-3
abundance: -
v_gene: TRBV4-2
d_gene: TRBD2
CDR3aa: CASSRDLTSGGTDTQYF
CDR3nt: TGTGCCAGCAGCCGAGACCTGACTAGCGGGGGCACAGATACGCAGTATTTT

j_gene: TRBJ1-1
abundance: once
v_gene: TRBV5-5
d_gene: -
CDR3aa: CASSLGQVSGAFF
CDR3nt: TGTGCCAGCAGCTTGGGACAGGTTTCGGGAGCTTTCTTT

j_gene: TRBJ1-1
abundance: -
v_gene: TRBV3-1/TRBV3-2
d_gene: -
CDR3aa: CASSQEIAAGVNTEAFF
CDR3nt: TGTGCCAGCAGCCAAGAAATCGCCGCAGGGGTGAACACTGAAGCTTTCTTT

j_gene: TRBJ1-3
abundance: few
v_gene: TRBV4-3
d_gene: -
CDR3aa: CASSQGGHLGNTIYF
CDR3nt: TGCGCCAGCAGCCAGGGTGGACACCTGGGAAACACCATATATTTT

j_gene: TRBJ2-5
abundance: -
v_gene: TRBV20-1
d_gene: TRBD2
CDR3aa: CSASPGGGKETQYF
CDR3nt: TGCAGTGCTAGTCCGGGGGGGGGTAAAGAGACCCAGTACTTC

j_gene: TRBJ2-7
abundance: once
v_gene: TRBV3-1/TRBV3-2
d_gene: TRBD2
CDR3aa: CASSQESSGNYEQYF
CDR3nt: TGTGCCAGCAGCCAAGAATCTAGCGGGAACTACGAGCAGTACTTC

j_gene: TRBJ1-3
abundance: many
v_gene: TRBV7-6
d_gene: -
CDR3aa: CASSPATGHSGNTIYF
CDR3nt: TGTGCCAGCAGCCCGGCGACAGGACACTCTGGAAACACCATATATTTT

j_gene: TRBJ1-4
abundance: -
v_gene: TRBV28
d_gene: TRBD1
CDR3aa: CASSQGQRNEKLFF
CDR3nt: TGTGCCAGCAGCCAGGGACAGAGAAATGAAAAACTGTTTTTT

j_gene: TRBJ1-1
abundance: -
v_gene: TRBV7-9
d_gene: TRBD1
CDR3aa: CASSSPGQATNTEAFF
CDR3nt: TGTGCCAGCAGCTCTCCGGGACAGGCTACGAACACTGAAGCTTTCTTT

j_gene: TRBJ2-3
abundance: few
v_gene: TRBV4-2
d_gene: TRBD2
CDR3aa: CASSLGLVDTQYF
CDR3nt: TGTGCCAGCAGCTTGGGACTAGTGGATACGCAGTATTTT

j_gene: TRBJ2-1
abundance: few
v_gene: TRBV7-7
d_gene: -
CDR3aa: CASSLDGGPGGNEQFF
CDR3nt: TGTGCTAGCAGCTTAGATGGGGGGCCAGGGGGCAATGAGCAGTTCTTC

j_gene: TRBJ2-3
abundance: -
v_gene: TRBV19
d_gene: -
CDR3aa: CASSMRGSTDTQYF
CDR3nt: TGTGCCAGTAGTATGCGGGGAAGCACAGATACGCAGTATTTT

j_gene: TRBJ2-7
abundance: -
v_gene: TRBV7-2
d_gene: TRBD2
CDR3aa: CASSIRTSGGGEQYF
CDR3nt: TGTGCCAGCAGCATAAGGACTAGCGGGGGGGGCGAGCAGTACTTC

j_gene: TRBJ1-6
abundance: -
v_gene: TRBV7-3
d_gene: TRBD1
CDR3aa: CASSLNPAGTGESPLHF
CDR3nt: TGTGCCAGCAGCTTAAACCCAGCCGGGACAGGGGAATCACCCCTCCACTTT

j_gene: TRBJ1-2
abundance: -
v_gene: TRBV6-5
d_gene: TRBD1
CDR3aa: CASSATGEGEGNTF
CDR3nt: TGTGCCAGCAGCGCGACAGGGGAAGGCGAAGGCAACACCTTC

j_gene: TRBJ2-6
abundance: few
v_gene: TRBV19
d_gene: -
CDR3aa: CASSTQGGANVLTF
CDR3nt: TGTGCCAGTAGTACTCAGGGGGGGGCCAACGTCCTGACTTTC

j_gene: TRBJ1-1
abundance: -
v_gene: TRBV28
d_gene: -
CDR3aa: CASSPGLKLSLDKAPLTRVEAFF
CDR3nt: -

j_gene: TRBJ1-1
abundance: -
v_gene: TRBV19
d_gene: TRBD1
CDR3aa: CASVGTGAQNTEAFF
CDR3nt: TGTGCCAGTGTGGGGACAGGGGCCCAAAACACTGAAGCTTTCTTT

j_gene: TRBJ2-5
abundance: -
v_gene: TRBV5-1
d_gene: TRBD2
CDR3aa: CASSPTSGGPGAYQETQYF
CDR3nt: TGCGCCAGCAGCCCGACTAGCGGGGGACCGGGGGCATACCAAGAGACCCAGTACTTC

j_gene: TRBJ2-7
abundance: few
v_gene: TRBV4-2
d_gene: -
CDR3aa: CASSQVADSTYEQYF
CDR3nt: TGTGCCAGCAGCCAAGTAGCGGATTCCACCTACGAGCAGTACTTC

j_gene: TRBJ1-1
abundance: -
v_gene: TRBV6-2/TRBV6-3
d_gene: TRBD1
CDR3aa: CASSYGTGGPPAEAFF
CDR3nt: TGTGCCAGCAGTTACGGGACAGGGGGCCCTCCTGCTGAAGCTTTCTTT

j_gene: TRBJ2-7
abundance: -
v_gene: TRBV4-3
d_gene: -
CDR3aa: CASSQDRGSIYEQYF
CDR3nt: TGCGCCAGCAGCCAAGACAGGGGATCTATATACGAGCAGTACTTC

j_gene: TRBJ2-7
abundance: -
v_gene: TRBV9
d_gene: -
CDR3aa: CASSTRAGEQYF
CDR3nt: TGTGCCAGCAGCACTCGGGCGGGAGAGCAGTACTTC

j_gene: TRBJ2-2
abundance: -
v_gene: TRBV2
d_gene: -
CDR3aa: CASSVQGNTGELFF
CDR3nt: TGTGCCAGCAGTGTACAGGGGAACACCGGGGAGCTGTTTTTT

j_gene: TRBJ2-4
abundance: -
v_gene: TRBV4-3
d_gene: -
CDR3aa: CASSQEIGRVVNIQYF
CDR3nt: TGCGCCAGCAGCCAAGAGATTGGCAGGGTGGTAAACATTCAGTACTTC

j_gene: TRBJ2-3
abundance: -
v_gene: TRBV9
d_gene: -
CDR3aa: CASSPKMAESTDTQYF
CDR3nt: TGTGCCAGCAGCCCGAAGATGGCGGAAAGCACAGATACGCAGTATTTT

j_gene: TRBJ1-3
abundance: -
v_gene: TRBV2
d_gene: -
CDR3aa: CASIGGLTGNTIYF
CDR3nt: TGTGCCAGCATAGGGGGACTAACTGGAAACACCATATATTTT

j_gene: TRBJ2-2
abundance: -
v_gene: TRBV5-1
d_gene: -
CDR3aa: CASSLGAAGTGELFF
CDR3nt: TGCGCCAGCAGCTTGGGGGCCGCGGGCACCGGGGAGCTGTTTTTT

j_gene: TRBJ2-7
abundance: -
v_gene: TRBV28
d_gene: -
CDR3aa: CASSLQYEQYF
CDR3nt: TGTGCCAGCAGCCTTCAGTACGAGCAGTACTTC

j_gene: TRBJ1-3
abundance: -
v_gene: TRBV4-1
d_gene: TRBD1
CDR3aa: CASSQDGTAFWGNTIYF
CDR3nt: TGCGCCAGCAGCCAAGATGGGACAGCGTTTTGGGGAAACACCATATATTTT

j_gene: TRBJ2-7
abundance: -
v_gene: TRBV28
d_gene: -
CDR3aa: CASSSGAYEQYF
CDR3nt: TGTGCCAGCAGTTCAGGGGCCTACGAGCAGTACTTC

j_gene: TRBJ1-2
abundance: -
v_gene: TRBV18
d_gene: TRBD1
CDR3aa: CASSPTGTGDYFGYTF
CDR3nt: TGTGCCAGCTCACCAACCGGGACAGGGGATTATTTTGGCTACACCTTC

j_gene: TRBJ1-2
abundance: -
v_gene: TRBV4-2
d_gene: -
CDR3aa: CASSQGGILGYTF
CDR3nt: TGTGCCAGCAGCCAGGGGGGGATTCTCGGCTACACCTTC

j_gene: TRBJ2-2
abundance: -
v_gene: TRBV7-2
d_gene: -
CDR3aa: CASSLITGELFF
CDR3nt: TGTGCCAGCAGCCTAATTACCGGGGAGCTGTTTTTT